The T cell receptor beta chain under discussion was sequenced for a study of control samples from healthy donors and cancer patients. Trimming stripped 5 bases from V and 7 bases from J, with 12 bases between. Germline values: CDR1 SQVTM, CDR2 ANQGSEA. The CDR3 contains 13 residues. Assay used: immunoSEQ multiplex PCR; TCRdb lists only in-frame clones, some missing. The sample consists of 90,000 to 100,000 clones, around three quarters of them appearing once. Sequences were obtained from blood. The chain links TRBV29-1 to TRBJ1-6; possible D gene TRBD1, 6 bases. This receptor was identified in a woman aged 25-40 years in good health. The CDR3, as DNA: TGCAGCGTTAGCCGGGACAAAAATTCACCCCTCCACTTT. It specifies CSVSRDKNSPLHF.